The following is a T cell receptor beta chain sequence with its context. One end of the junction is discordant with germline, which a read error may explain. CDR3 length: 15 residues. Germline V CDR1 and CDR2: SSHAT, FNYEAQ (reference sequence). The sample comes from a study of blood T cell repertoires in COVID-19. Repertoires were generated with immunoSEQ multiplex PCR, while TCRdb's copy carries only in-frame clones and drops some. Of a few hundred thousand clones listed, 75% to 90% are singletons. The sequencing sample was made of peripheral blood. The sequence came from a woman under 40 with active or convalescent COVID-19. This chain uses TRBV7-7 with TRBJ1-5, with D maybe TRBD1 (6 bases). This CDR3 reads CASSLTGNSNQPQHF. DNA for the CDR3: TGTGCTAGCAGCTTAACAGGGAATAGCAATCAGCCCCAGCATTTT.